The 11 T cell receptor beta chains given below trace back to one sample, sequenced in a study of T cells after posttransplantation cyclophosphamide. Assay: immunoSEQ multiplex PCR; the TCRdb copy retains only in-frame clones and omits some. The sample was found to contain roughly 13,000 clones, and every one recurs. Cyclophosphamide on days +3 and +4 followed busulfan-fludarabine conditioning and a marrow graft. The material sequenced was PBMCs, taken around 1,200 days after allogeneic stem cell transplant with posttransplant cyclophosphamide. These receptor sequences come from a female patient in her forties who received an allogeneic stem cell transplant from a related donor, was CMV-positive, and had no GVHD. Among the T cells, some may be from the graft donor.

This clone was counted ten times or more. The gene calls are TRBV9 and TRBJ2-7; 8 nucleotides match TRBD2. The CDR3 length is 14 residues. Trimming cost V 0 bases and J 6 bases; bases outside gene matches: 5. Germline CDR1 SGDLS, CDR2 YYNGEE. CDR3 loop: CASSVGGAGGEQYF. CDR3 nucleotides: TGTGCCAGCAGCGTAGGGGGCGCGGGGGGCGAGCAGTACTTC.

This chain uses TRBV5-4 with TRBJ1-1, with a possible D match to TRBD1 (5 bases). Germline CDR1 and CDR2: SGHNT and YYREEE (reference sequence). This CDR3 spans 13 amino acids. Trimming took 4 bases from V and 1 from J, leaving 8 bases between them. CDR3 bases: TGTGCCAGCAGCCCTAGGGGGAACACTGAAGCTTTCTTT. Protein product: CASSPRGNTEAFF.

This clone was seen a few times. CDR3 protein: CASSQTPDSSYEQYF. The CDR3 nucleotides read TGCGCCAGCAGCCAGACACCGGACAGCTCCTACGAGCAGTACTTC. The chain recombines TRBV4-3 with TRBJ2-7; D might be TRBD1 (6 bases). Germline-derived CDR1 and CDR2 are LGHNA and YSLEER. V was clipped by 3 bases and J by 0 bases, with 12 bases between them. This CDR3 comprises 15 residues.

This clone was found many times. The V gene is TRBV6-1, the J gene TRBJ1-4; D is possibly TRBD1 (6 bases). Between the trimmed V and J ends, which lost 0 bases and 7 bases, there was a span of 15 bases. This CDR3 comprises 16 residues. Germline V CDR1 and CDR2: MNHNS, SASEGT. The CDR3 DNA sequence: TGTGCCAGCAGTGAAGCTAGGGGGGGACGTAGTGAAAAACTGTTTTTT. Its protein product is CASSEARGGRSEKLFF.

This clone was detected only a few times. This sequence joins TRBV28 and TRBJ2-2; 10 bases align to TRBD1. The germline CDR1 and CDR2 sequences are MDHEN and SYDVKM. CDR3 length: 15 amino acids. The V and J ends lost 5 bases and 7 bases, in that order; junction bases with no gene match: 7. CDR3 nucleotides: TGTGCCAGCAGTAACGACAGGGGGCTGATCGGGGAGCTGTTTTTT. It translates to CASSNDRGLIGELFF. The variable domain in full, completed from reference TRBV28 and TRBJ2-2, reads DVKVTQSSRYLVKRTGEKVFLECVQDMDHENMFWYRQDPGLGLRLIYFSYDVKMKEKGDIPEGYSVSREKKERFSLILESASTNQTSMYLCASSNDRGLIGELFFGEGSRLTVL.

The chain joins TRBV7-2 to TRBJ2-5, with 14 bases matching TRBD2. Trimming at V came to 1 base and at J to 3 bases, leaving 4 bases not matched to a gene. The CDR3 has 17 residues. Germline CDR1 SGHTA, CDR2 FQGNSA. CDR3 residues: CASSLGVTSGGEETQYF. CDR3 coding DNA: TGTGCCAGCAGCTTAGGTGTGACTAGCGGGGGGGAAGAGACCCAGTACTTC.

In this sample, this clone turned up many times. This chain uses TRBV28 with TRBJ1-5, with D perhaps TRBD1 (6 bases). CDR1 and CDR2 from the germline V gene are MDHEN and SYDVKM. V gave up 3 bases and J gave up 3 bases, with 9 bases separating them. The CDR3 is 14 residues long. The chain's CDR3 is CASSFQGFNQPQHF. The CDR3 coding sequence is TGTGCCAGCAGTTTCCAGGGGTTCAATCAGCCCCAGCATTTT.

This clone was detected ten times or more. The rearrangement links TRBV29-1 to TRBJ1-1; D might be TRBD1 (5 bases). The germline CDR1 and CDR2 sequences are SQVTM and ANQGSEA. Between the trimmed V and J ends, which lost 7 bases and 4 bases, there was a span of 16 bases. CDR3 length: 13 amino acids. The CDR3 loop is CSGQWGGVTEAFF. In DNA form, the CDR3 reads TGCAGCGGGCAGTGGGGGGGGGTCACTGAAGCTTTCTTT.

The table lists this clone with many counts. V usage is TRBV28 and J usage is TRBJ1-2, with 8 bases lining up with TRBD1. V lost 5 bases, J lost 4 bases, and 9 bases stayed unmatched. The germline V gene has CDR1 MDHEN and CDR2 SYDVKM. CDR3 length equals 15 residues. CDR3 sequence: CASSRTQGGGYGYTF. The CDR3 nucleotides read TGTGCCAGCAGTCGTACACAGGGGGGTGGCTATGGCTACACCTTC.

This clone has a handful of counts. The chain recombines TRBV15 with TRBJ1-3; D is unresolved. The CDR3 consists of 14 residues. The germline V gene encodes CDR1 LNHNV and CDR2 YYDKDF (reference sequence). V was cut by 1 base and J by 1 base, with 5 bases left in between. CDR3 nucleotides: TGTGCCACCAGCAGAGGGGCATCTGGAAACACCATATATTTT. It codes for CATSRGASGNTIYF. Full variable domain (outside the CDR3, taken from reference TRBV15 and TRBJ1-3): DAMVIQNPRYQVTQFGKPVTLSCSQTLNHNVMYWYQQKSSQAPKLLFHYYDKDFNNEADTPDNFQSRRPNTSFCFLDIRSPGLGDTAMYLCATSRGASGNTIYFGEGSWLTVV.

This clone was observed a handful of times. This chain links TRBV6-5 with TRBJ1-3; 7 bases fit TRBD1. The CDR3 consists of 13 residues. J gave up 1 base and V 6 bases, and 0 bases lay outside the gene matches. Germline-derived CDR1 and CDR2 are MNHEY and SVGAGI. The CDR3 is CASSRGSGNTIYF. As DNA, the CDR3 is TGTGCCAGCAGCAGGGGGTCTGGAAACACCATATATTTT.